These 9 T cell receptor beta chains were sequenced from one sample in a study of control samples from healthy donors and cancer patients. The assay was immunoSEQ multiplex PCR, and TCRdb's table has in-frame clones only and misses some. The data hold approximately 120,000 clones, with over 75% observed a single time. The sample was blood. Source of these receptors: a man between 35 and 55 years old in good health.

The sample holds a few counts of this clone. V and J are TRBV12-3 or TRBV12-4 and TRBJ2-5, with 8 bases identical to TRBD2. The CDR3 contains 13 residues. V lost 11 bases, J lost 0 bases, and 5 bases stayed unmatched. This CDR3 is CAGARGDQETQYF. In DNA form, the CDR3 reads TGTGCCGGCGCGCGGGGGGACCAAGAGACCCAGTACTTC.

The rearrangement links TRBV18 to TRBJ1-2, with 7 bases fitting TRBD1. The germline gives CDR1 KGHSH, CDR2 LQKENI. The CDR3 is 14 amino acids. V was pared by 3 bases and J by 6 bases, with 7 bases of the junction left unmatched. CDR3 DNA: TGTGCCAGCTCACCGGCGGAGGGGGCCGATGGCTACACCTTC. Protein product: CASSPAEGADGYTF. The full variable domain, its missing parts supplied by reference TRBV18 and TRBJ1-2, is NAGVMQNPRHLVRRRGQEARLRCSPMKGHSHVYWYRQLPEEGLKFMVYLQKENIIDESGMPKERFSAEFPKEGPSILRIQQVVRGDSAAYFCASSPAEGADGYTFGSGTRLTVV.

The gene calls are TRBV4-3 and TRBJ2-5; 10 nucleotides agree with TRBD2. With 4 bases clipped from V and 4 bases from J, the junction kept 6 bases outside the gene matches. Germline assignment: CDR1 LGHNA and CDR2 YSLEER. This CDR3 region has 15 residues. Written as DNA, the CDR3 is TGCGCCAGCAGCCGGGCTAGCGGGGGTCTAGAGACCCAGTACTTC. This sequence encodes CASSRASGGLETQYF.

This rearrangement joins TRBV5-1 to TRBJ2-7, with D uncertain. V gave up 2 bases and J gave up 0 bases, with 9 bases separating them. This CDR3 has 14 amino acids. The germline CDR1 and CDR2 sequences are SGHRS and YFSETQ. In DNA, the CDR3 is TGCGCCAGCAGCTTTGGGGATAGCTCCTACGAGCAGTACTTC. The encoded protein is CASSFGDSSYEQYF. Based on the CDR3 plus reference TRBV5-1 and TRBJ2-7, the full variable domain is KAGVTQTPRYLIKTRGQQVTLSCSPISGHRSVSWYQQTPGQGLQFLFEYFSETQRNKGNFPGRFSGRQFSNSRSEMNVSTLELGDSALYLCASSFGDSSYEQYFGPGTRLTVT.

The J gene is TRBJ1-1, the V gene TRBV6-4; D uncertain. This CDR3 is 14 amino acids long. V was clipped by 7 bases and J by 6 bases, with 18 bases between them. Germline lookup yields CDR1 MRHNA and CDR2 SNTAGT. CDR3 amino acids: CASKPRGGFSEAFF. The CDR3 nucleotides are TGTGCCAGCAAACCACGGGGAGGGTTCTCTGAAGCTTTCTTT.

This clone came up a few times. The genes are TRBV29-1 and TRBJ2-3, with D perhaps TRBD2 (5 bases). The CDR3 extends over 13 amino acids. CDR1 and CDR2 (germline): SQVTM, ANQGSEA. This CDR3 reads CMSSGGSTDTQYF. CDR3 bases: TGCATGTCAAGCGGAGGTAGCACAGATACGCAGTATTTT.

The chain joins TRBV6-5 to TRBJ1-2; the D is unclear. V lost 5 bases and J lost 2, with 9 bases in between. The germline V gene encodes CDR1 MNHEY and CDR2 SVGAGI. The CDR3 totals 13 residues. DNA for the CDR3: TGTGCCAGCAGTCTAATTGACAACTATGGCTACACCTTC. Translated: CASSLIDNYGYTF.

Here the CDR3 reads CALGRLAGKNEQFF. The CDR3 DNA reads TGTGCTCTGGGGCGGCTAGCGGGGAAAAATGAGCAGTTCTTC. This chain uses TRBV30 with TRBJ2-1; 9 nucleotides match TRBD2. CDR1 is GTSNPN and CDR2 is SVGIG in the germline V gene (reference sequence). CDR3 length equals 14 residues.

This chain connects TRBV7-2 to TRBJ2-1; D might be TRBD1 (5 bases). Trimming pared 6 bases from V and 0 bases from J, leaving 18 bases between. Germline V gives CDR1 SGHTA, CDR2 FQGNSA. CDR3 length equals 17 residues. The CDR3, as DNA: TGTGCCAGCAGTCTCTGGACACAACTTAGCTCCTACAATGAGCAGTTCTTC. Protein sequence: CASSLWTQLSSYNEQFF.